What follows describes a single TCR beta chain. The data are from a study of OX40 agonist ivuxolimab in advanced cancers. Sequencing was performed with immunoSEQ multiplex PCR; in TCRdb, only in-frame clones are kept and a portion is missing. The sample gives approximately 22,000 clones, 65% to 85% of which show up once; roughly a fifth is in the top ten. Trimming cost V 3 bases and J 8 bases, with 16 bases left between them. Germline loops: CDR1 MNHEY, CDR2 SMNVEV (reference sequence). CDR3 size: 14 residues. The chain joins TRBV27 to TRBJ1-1, with D perhaps TRBD1 (6 bases). The specimen was CD4+ or CD8+ T cells sorted from blood, collected in a trial of the OX40 agonist ivuxolimab. The TCR was taken from an adult with an advanced solid tumor such as melanoma, head and neck, liver or kidney cancer. Written as DNA, the CDR3 is TGTGCCAGCAGTTTTGGAACAGGGCGTGGGGAAGCTTTCTTT. Amino acids: CASSFGTGRGEAFF.